The next 12 T cell receptor beta chains were all read from a single sample in a study of blood T cells in healthy people across ages. With a J-beta primer mix and a sample-barcoded 5' primer, a second PCR ran about 7 to 12 cycles. TCRdb itself ran the 5' RACE reads through MiXCR, one entry per CDR3 protein. The sample lists 600,000 to 1,000,000 distinct CDR3 sequences; roughly 64% were seen once. The sample taken for sequencing was blood. Receptors originate from a man younger than 40 in good health.

The chain is built from TRBV10-3 and TRBJ2-4, with 10 bases aligning to TRBD1. The CDR3 has 13 amino acids. The J segment lost 15 bases and the V segment lost 6 bases, leaving 11 bases of the junction unmatched. Germline CDR1 and CDR2: ENHRY and SYGVKD. The CDR3 DNA reads TGTGCCATCAGCTCGACAGGGGGCGCGAGTCTGTACTTC. It codes for CAISSTGGASLYF.

V usage is TRBV7-2 and J usage is TRBJ2-7; D remains unclear. CDR1 and CDR2 (germline): SGHTA, FQGNSA. The CDR3 is made up of 16 amino acids. Deletions cut 1 base from V and 0 bases from J, with 13 bases between. CDR3 nucleotide sequence: TGTGCCAGCAGCTTAGACGGTGCGGAGAGCTCCTACGAGCAGTACTTC. Translated: CASSLDGAESSYEQYF.

The chain combines TRBV6-2 or TRBV6-3 with TRBJ1-5, with TRBD1 matching over 8 bases. Germline loops: CDR1 MNHEY, CDR2 SVGEGT. The CDR3 contains 14 residues. J lost 5 bases, V lost 7 bases, and 7 bases had no gene match. For the CDR3, the DNA is TGTGCCAGCACCGACAGGGGTCAAGATCAGCCCCAGCATTTT. As protein: CASTDRGQDQPQHF.

This clonotype occurred a few times. The CDR3, as DNA: TGCAGTGCTAGAGGTAGACTGAATGAGCAGTTCTTC. It yields the protein CSARGRLNEQFF. The rearrangement joins TRBV20-1 to TRBJ2-1; no definite D call. Germline CDR1 DFQATT, CDR2 SNEGSKA (reference sequence). The CDR3 loop spans 12 amino acids. The V end lost 1 base, the J end lost 7 bases, and 8 bases lay between the germline ends.

This clonotype was recorded once. V and J are TRBV20-1 and TRBJ2-7; D is ambiguous. The J call may be incorrect, as the DNA end agrees better with TRBJ2-5. This CDR3 comprises 13 residues. Looked up from germline, CDR1 is DFQATT and CDR2 is SNEGSKA (reference sequence). The CDR3 loop reads CSAYKALGETQYF. The CDR3 region has the DNA TGCAGTGCCTATAAGGCCCTGGGGGAGACCCAGTACTTC.

The rearrangement links TRBV15 to TRBJ1-1, with D perhaps TRBD1 (5 bases). Germline lookup yields CDR1 LNHNV and CDR2 YYDKDF (reference sequence). This CDR3 has 15 residues. V lost 9 bases and J lost 0, with 17 bases in between. Written as DNA, the CDR3 is TGTGCCACGGGGTGGGGAGGGGTCCTGAACACTGAAGCTTTCTTT. The encoded protein is CATGWGGVLNTEAFF.

The CDR3, as DNA: TGTGCCAGCAGCTTAGGGGCAGGGGGGACTTTCTTT. This translates into CASSLGAGGTFF. The chain links TRBV7-9 to TRBJ1-1; the match to TRBD1 covers 7 bases. Germline CDR1 reads SEHNR; CDR2 reads FQNEAQ (reference sequence). CDR3 length equals 12 residues. The junction had 5 bases not matched to a gene; V was cut back by 1 base and J by 12 bases. Full variable domain (remainder filled in from reference TRBV7-9 and TRBJ1-1): DTGVSQNPRHKITKRGQNVTFRCDPISEHNRLYWYRQTLGQGPEFLTYFQNEAQLEKSRLLSDRFSAERPKGSFSTLEIQRTEQGDSAMYLCASSLGAGGTFFGQGTRLTVV.

The rearrangement links TRBV3-1 to TRBJ1-6; D remains ambiguous. V shed 8 bases and J shed 7 bases, with 12 bases lying between them. Germline CDR1 and CDR2: LGHDT and YNNKEL (reference sequence). CDR3 length: 13 amino acids. The CDR3 DNA sequence: TGTGCCAGCGGAGTTTCAGCGAATTCACCCCTCCACTTT. This translates into CASGVSANSPLHF.

The chain has TRBV7-9 and TRBJ1-2; 9 bases fit TRBD1. Germline V gives CDR1 SEHNR, CDR2 FQNEAQ (reference sequence). The ends lost 6 bases at V and 2 bases at J; junction bases unmatched: 4. The CDR3 is 14 amino acids. The CDR3 spells CASRSQGANYGYTF. CDR3 DNA: TGTGCCAGCAGGTCACAGGGGGCGAACTATGGCTACACCTTC.

V and J are TRBV29-1 and TRBJ1-2, with D possibly matching TRBD1 (5 bases). The CDR3 length is 13 residues. Per germline, CDR1 SQVTM and CDR2 ANQGSEA. The CDR3 spells CSHGGDGNYGYTF. The DNA for the CDR3 is TGCAGTCACGGAGGGGACGGTAACTATGGCTACACCTTC.

J is TRBJ1-2 and V is TRBV6-4; TRBD1 is a possible D gene (5 bases). V lost 5 bases, J lost 4 bases, and 17 bases lay in between. The germline gives CDR1 MRHNA, CDR2 SNTAGT. The CDR3 runs 15 residues. CDR3 sequence (DNA): TGTGCCAGCAGTCCTTCCACCCGGGGGGTCTATGGCTACACCTTC. Translating it yields CASSPSTRGVYGYTF.

The genes are TRBV20-1 and TRBJ2-3, with a weak D call TRBD2 (7 bases). Per the germline V gene, CDR1 is DFQATT and CDR2 is SNEGSKA (reference sequence). With 5 bases removed from V and 5 bases from J, the gap between germline ends came to 17 bases. CDR3 length: 14 residues. CDR3 nucleotides: TGCAGTGCTCCCGAGGGGGGGGGCATAGATACGCAGTATTTT. Residues: CSAPEGGGIDTQYF.